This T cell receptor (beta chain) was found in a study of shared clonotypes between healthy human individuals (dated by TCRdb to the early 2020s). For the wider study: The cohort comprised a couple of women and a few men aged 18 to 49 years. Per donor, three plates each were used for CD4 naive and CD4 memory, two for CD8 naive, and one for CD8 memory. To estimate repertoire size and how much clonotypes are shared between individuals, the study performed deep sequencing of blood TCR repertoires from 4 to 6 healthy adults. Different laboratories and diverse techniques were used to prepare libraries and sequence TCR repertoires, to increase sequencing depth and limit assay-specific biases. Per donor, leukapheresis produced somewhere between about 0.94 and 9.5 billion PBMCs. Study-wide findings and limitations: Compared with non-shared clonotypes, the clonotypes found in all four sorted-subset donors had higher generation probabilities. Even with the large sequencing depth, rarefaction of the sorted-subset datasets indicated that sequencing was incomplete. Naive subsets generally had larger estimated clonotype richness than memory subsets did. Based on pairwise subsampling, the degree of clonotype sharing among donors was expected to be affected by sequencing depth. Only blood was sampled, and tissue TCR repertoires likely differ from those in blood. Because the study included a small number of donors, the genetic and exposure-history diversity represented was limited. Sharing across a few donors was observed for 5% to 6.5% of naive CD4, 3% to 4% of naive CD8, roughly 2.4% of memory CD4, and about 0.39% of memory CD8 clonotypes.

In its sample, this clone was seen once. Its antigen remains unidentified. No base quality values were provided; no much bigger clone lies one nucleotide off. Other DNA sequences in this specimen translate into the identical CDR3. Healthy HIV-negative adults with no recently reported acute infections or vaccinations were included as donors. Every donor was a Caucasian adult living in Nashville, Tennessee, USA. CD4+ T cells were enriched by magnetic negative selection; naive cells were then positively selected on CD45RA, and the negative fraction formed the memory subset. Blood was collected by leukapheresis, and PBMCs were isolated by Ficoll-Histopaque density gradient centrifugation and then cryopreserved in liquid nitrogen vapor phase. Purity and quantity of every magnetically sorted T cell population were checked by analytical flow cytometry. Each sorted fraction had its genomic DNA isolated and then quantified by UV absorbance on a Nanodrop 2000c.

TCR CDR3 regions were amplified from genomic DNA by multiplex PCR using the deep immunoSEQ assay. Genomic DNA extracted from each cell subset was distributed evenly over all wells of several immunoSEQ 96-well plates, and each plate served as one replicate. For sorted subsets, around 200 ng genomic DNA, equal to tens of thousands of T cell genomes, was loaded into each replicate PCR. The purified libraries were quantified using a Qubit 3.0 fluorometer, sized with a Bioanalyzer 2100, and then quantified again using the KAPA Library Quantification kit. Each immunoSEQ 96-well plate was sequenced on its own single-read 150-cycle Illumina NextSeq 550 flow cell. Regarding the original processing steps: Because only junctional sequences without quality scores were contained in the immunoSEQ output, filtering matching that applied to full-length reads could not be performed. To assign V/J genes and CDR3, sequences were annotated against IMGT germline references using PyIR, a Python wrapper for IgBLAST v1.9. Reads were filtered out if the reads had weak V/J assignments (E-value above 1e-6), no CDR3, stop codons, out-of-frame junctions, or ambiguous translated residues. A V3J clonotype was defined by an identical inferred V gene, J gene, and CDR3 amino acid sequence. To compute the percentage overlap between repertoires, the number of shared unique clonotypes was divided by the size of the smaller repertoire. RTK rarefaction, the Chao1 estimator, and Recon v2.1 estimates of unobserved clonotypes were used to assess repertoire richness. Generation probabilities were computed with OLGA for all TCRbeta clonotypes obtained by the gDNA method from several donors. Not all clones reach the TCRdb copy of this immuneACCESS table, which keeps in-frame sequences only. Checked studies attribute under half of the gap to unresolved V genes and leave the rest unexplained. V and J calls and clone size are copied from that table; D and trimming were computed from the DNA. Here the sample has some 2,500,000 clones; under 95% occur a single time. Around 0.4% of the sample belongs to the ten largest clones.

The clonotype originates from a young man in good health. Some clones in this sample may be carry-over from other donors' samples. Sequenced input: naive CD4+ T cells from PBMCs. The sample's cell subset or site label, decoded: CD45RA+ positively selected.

Here is the DNA: TGTGCCAGCAGTGGGCTAGCGGGAGAGTCAGATACGCAGTATTTT. Protein translation: CASSGLAGESDTQYF. Rearrangement joined TRBV6-1 to TRBJ2-3; a stretch of 10 junction bases matches TRBD2. Trimming leaves V shorter by 4 bases and J shorter by 4 bases, with the junction holding 5 bases beyond the gene matches. The germline V gene sets CDR1 to MNHNS and CDR2 to SASEGT. Including cysteine and phenylalanine, the CDR3 has 15 amino acids. Solely the CDR3 DNA is kept, with 45 bases framed from the first base.